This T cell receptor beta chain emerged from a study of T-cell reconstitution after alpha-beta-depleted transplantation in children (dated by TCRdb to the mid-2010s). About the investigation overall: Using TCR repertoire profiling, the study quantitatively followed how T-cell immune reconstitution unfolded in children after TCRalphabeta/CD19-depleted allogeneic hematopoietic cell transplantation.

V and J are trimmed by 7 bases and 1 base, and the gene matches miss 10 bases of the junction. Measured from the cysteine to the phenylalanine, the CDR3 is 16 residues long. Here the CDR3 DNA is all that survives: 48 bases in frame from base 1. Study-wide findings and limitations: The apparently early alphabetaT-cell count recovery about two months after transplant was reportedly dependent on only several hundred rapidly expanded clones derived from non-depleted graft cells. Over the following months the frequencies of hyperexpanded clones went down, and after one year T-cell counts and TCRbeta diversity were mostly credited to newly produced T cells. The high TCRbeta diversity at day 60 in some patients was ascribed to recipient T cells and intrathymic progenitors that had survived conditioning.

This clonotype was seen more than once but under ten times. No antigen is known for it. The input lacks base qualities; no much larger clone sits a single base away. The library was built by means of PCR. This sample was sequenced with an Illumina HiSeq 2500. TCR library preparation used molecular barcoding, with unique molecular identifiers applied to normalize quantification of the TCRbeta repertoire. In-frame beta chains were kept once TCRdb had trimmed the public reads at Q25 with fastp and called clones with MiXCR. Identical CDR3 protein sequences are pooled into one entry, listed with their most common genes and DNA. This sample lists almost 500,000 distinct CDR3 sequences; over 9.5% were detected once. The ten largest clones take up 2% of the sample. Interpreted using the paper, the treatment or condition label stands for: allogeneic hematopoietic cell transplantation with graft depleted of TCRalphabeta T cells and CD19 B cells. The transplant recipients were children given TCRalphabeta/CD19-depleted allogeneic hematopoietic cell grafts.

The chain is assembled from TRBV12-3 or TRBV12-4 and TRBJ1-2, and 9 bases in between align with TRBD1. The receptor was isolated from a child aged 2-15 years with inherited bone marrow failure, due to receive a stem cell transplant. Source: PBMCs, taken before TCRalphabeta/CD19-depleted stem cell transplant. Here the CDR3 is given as CASTPWGQGLNYGYTF. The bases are TGTGCCAGCACCCCTTGGGGACAGGGACTTAACTATGGCTACACCTTC.